This T cell receptor beta chain was profiled in a study of blood T cell repertoires in COVID-19. Study in general: Researchers got acute and convalescent COVID-19 samples from the United States, Italy and Spain. Sources were T cells, B-cell-depleted T cells, or PBMCs; the material itself was cDNA or gDNA.

Under the authors' procedure: How many nucleated cells were present was estimated from reference gene primer amplification. The protocol was immunoSEQ multiplex PCR, while the TCRdb copy is restricted to in-frame clones and leaves out a portion. V, J and clone size are taken as reported in that table, and D and trimming were inferred from the DNA itself. The sample consists of about 190,000 clones, approximately 85% of them appearing once. The germline gives CDR1 LGHDT, CDR2 YNNKEL (reference sequence). The V and J ends lost 4 bases and 3 bases respectively, with 10 bases between them. The length of the CDR3 is 13 residues. Enrolment of Seattle patients took place during active infection, and they were followed longitudinally.

What was sequenced was peripheral blood. The chain recombines TRBV3-1 (or the pseudogene TRBV3-2) with TRBJ2-7, with D maybe TRBD2 (6 bases). The clonotype was recovered from a man older than 75 with COVID-19, enrolled during active disease. CDR3 bases: TGTGCCAGCAGCCGGGACTTCTACTACGAGCAGTACTTC. It encodes CASSRDFYYEQYF.